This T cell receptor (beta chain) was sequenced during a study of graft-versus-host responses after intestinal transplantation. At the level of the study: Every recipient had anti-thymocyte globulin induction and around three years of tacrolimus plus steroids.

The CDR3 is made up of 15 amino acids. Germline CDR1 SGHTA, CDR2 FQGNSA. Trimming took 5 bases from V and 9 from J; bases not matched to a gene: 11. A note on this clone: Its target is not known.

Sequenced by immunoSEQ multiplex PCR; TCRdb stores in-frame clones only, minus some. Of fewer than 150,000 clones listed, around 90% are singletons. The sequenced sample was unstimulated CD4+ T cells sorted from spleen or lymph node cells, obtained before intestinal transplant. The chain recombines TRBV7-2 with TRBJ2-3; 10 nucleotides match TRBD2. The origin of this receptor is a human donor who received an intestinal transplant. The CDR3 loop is CASSPPKRGGRTQYF. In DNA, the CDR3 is TGTGCCAGCAGCCCCCCCAAGCGGGGGGGCCGAACGCAGTATTTT.